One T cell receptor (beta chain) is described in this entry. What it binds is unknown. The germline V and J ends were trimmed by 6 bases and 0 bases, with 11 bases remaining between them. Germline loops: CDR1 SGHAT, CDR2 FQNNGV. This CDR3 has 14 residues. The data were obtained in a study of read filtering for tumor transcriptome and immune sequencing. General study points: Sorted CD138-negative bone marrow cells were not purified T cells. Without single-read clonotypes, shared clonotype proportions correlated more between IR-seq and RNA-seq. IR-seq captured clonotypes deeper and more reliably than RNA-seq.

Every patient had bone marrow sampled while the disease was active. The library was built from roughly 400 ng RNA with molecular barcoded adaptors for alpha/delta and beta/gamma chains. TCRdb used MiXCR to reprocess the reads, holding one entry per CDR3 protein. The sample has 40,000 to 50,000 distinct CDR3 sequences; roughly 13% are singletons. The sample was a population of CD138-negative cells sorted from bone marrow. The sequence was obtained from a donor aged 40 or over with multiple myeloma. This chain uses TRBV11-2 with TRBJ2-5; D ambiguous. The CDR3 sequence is CASRQPGHQETQYF. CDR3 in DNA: TGTGCCAGCAGGCAACCAGGTCACCAAGAGACCCAGTACTTC. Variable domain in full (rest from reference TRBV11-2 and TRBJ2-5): EAGVAQSPRYKIIEKRQSVAFWCNPISGHATLYWYQQILGQGPKLLIQFQNNGVVDDSQLPKDRFSAERLKGVDSTLKIQPAKLEDSAVYLCASRQPGHQETQYFGPGTRLLVL.